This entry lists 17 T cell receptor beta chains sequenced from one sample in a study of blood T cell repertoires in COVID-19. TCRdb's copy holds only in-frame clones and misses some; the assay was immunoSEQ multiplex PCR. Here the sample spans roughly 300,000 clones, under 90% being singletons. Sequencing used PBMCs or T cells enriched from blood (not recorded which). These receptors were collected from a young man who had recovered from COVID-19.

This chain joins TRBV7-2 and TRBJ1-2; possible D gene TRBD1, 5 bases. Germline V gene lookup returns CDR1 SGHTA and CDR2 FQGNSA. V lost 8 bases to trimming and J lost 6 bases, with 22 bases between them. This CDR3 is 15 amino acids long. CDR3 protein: CASGKWGEVMNGYTF. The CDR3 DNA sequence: TGTGCCAGCGGGAAATGGGGGGAGGTAATGAATGGCTACACCTTC.

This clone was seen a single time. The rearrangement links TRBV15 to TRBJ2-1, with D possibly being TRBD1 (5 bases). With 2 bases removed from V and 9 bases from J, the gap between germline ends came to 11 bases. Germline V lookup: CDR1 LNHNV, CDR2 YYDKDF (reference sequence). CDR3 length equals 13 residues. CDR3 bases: TGTGCCACCAGCAGAAGAGCAGGGCCTGAGCAGTTCTTC. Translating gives CATSRRAGPEQFF.

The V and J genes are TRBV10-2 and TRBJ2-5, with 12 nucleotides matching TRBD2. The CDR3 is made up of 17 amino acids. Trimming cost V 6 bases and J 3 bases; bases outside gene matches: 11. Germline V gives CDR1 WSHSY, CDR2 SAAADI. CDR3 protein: CASRAASGRAGEETQYF. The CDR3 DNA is TGCGCCAGCAGGGCCGCTAGCGGGAGGGCCGGGGAAGAGACCCAGTACTTC.

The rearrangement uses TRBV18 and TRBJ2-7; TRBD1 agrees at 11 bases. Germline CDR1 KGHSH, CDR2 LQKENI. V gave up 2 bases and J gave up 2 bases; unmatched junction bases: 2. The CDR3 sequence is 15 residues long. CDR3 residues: CASSPVGQGAYEQYF. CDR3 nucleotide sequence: TGTGCCAGCTCACCAGTGGGACAGGGGGCCTACGAGCAGTACTTC. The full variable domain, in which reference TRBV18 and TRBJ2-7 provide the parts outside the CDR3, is NAGVMQNPRHLVRRRGQEARLRCSPMKGHSHVYWYRQLPEEGLKFMVYLQKENIIDESGMPKERFSAEFPKEGPSILRIQQVVRGDSAAYFCASSPVGQGAYEQYFGPGTRLTVT.

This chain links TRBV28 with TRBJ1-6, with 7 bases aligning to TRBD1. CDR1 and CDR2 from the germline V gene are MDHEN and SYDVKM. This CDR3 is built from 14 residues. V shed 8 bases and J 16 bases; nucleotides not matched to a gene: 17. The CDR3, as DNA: TGTGCCAGCTTCTCTCAGGGGGACGTTTTTACACTCCACTTT. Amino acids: CASFSQGDVFTLHF.

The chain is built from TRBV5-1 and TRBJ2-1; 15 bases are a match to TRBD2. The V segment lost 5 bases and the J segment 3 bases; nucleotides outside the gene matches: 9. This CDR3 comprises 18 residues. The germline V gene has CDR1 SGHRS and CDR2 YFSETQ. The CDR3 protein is CASRAGTSGRPIYNEQFF. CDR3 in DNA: TGCGCCAGCAGGGCGGGGACTAGCGGGAGGCCGATCTACAATGAGCAGTTCTTC.

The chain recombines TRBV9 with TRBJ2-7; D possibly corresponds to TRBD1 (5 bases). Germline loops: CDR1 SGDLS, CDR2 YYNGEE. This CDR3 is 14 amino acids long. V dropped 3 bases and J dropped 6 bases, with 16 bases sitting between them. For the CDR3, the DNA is TGTGCCAGCAGCGCGTATTGTCAGGGTTGCGAGCAGTACTTC. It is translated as CASSAYCQGCEQYF.

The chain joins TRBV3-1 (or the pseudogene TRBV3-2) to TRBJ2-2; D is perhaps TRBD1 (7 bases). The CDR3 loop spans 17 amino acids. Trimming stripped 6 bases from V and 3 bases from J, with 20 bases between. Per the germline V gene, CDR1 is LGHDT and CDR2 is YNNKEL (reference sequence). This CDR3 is CASRREEGARDTGELFF. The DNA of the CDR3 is TGTGCCAGCAGACGCGAGGAGGGGGCGAGGGACACCGGGGAGCTGTTTTTT.

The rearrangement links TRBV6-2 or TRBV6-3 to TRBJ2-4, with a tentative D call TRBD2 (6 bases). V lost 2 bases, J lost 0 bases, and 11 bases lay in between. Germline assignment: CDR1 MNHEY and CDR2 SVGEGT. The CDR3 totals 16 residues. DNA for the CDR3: TGTGCCAGCAGTTACGTGGGGGAGGTAGCCAAAAACATTCAGTACTTC. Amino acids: CASSYVGEVAKNIQYF.

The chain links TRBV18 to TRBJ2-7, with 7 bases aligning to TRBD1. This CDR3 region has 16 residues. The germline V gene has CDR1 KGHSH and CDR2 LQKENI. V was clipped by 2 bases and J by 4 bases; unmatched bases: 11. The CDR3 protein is CASSPVLSGQNYEQYF. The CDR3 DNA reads TGTGCCAGCTCACCAGTACTATCGGGACAGAATTACGAGCAGTACTTC.

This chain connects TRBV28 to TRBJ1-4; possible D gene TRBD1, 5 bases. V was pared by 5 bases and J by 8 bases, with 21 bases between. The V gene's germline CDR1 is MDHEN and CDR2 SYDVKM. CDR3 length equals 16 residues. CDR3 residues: CASSRLGTGEGEKLFF. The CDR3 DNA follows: TGTGCCAGCAGTCGACTAGGGACTGGAGAGGGGGAAAAACTGTTTTTT.

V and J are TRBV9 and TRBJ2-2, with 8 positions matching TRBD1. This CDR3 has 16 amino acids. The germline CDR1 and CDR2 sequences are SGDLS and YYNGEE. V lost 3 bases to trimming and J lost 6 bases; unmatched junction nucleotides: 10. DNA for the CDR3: TGTGCCAGCAGCGCCGGACAGGGACGAGGTTCCGGGGAGCTGTTTTTT. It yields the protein CASSAGQGRGSGELFF.

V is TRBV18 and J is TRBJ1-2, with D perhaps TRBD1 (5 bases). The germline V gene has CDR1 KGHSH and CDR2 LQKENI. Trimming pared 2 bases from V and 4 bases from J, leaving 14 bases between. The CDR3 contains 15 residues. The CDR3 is CASSPSAGTPYGYTF. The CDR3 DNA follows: TGTGCCAGCTCACCATCGGCCGGGACTCCCTATGGCTACACCTTC.

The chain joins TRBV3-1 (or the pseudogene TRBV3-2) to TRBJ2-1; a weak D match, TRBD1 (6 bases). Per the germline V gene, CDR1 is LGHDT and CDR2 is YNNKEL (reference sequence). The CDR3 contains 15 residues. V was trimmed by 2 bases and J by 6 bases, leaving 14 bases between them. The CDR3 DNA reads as TGTGCCAGCAGCCAACGGCTAGGGGGATCCAATGAGCAGTTCTTC. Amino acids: CASSQRLGGSNEQFF.

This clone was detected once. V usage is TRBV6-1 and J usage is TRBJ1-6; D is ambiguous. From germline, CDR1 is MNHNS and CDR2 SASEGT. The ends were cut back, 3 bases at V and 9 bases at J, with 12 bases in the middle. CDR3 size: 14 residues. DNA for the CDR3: TGTGCCAGCAGTGAGATCGGGTTGAGTTCACCCCTCCACTTT. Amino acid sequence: CASSEIGLSSPLHF.

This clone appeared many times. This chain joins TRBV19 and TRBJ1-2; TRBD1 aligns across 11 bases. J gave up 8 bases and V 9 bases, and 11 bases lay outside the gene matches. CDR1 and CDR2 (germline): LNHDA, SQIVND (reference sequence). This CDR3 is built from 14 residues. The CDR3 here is CASHPGQGAGGYTF. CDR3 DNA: TGTGCCAGCCACCCCGGACAGGGGGCGGGGGGCTACACCTTC.

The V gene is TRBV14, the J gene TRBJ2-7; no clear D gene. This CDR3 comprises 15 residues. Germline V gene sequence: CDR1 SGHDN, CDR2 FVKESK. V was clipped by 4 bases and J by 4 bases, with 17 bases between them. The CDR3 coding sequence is TGTGCCAGCAGCCCTACCGGGTCCCCTAATTACGAGCAGTACTTC. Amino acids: CASSPTGSPNYEQYF.